This entry is about one T cell receptor beta chain. Here immunoSEQ multiplex PCR was the method, and the copy in TCRdb shows in-frame clones only, minus some. The sample has 150,000 to 160,000 clones; around 84% are singletons. The data were taken from a study of blood T cell repertoires in COVID-19. Study-wide background: Samples representing acute and convalescent COVID-19 were sourced from the United States, Italy and Spain.

V was pared by 2 bases and J by 7 bases, with 3 bases of the junction left unmatched. This CDR3 spans 14 amino acids. Germline CDR1 is SSHAT and CDR2 is FNYEAQ (reference sequence). This TCR derives from a woman between 50 and 59 years old with acute or convalescent COVID-19. This sequence joins TRBV7-7 and TRBJ2-1; 9 nucleotides line up with TRBD2. Specimen: peripheral blood. The CDR3 bases are TGTGCCAGCAGCTTAAGCGGGGGGAAAAATGAGCAGTTCTTC. This encodes CASSLSGGKNEQFF.